One T cell receptor (beta chain) is described in this entry. Its antigen is not known. The sample originates from a study of post-analysis software for immune sequencing data. Study overall: The study covered relapsing-remitting, secondary progressive and progressive-relapsing courses of multiple sclerosis.

V was shortened by 4 bases and J by 4 bases, with 17 bases between the two germline ends. Germline V gives CDR1 MDHEN, CDR2 SYDVKM. CDR3 length: 16 residues. cDNA libraries for TCR beta contained unique molecular identifiers. T cells numbering roughly 1 to 10 million yielded some 500,000 cDNA molecules. TCRdb itself ran the PCR reads through MiXCR, one entry per CDR3 protein. The data hold roughly 800,000 distinct CDR3 sequences, with approximately 50% observed a single time. General observations from the study: Controls had lower frequencies than patients of about 5 TRBV segments, which included TRBV5-6, TRBV5-1 and TRBV20-1. Diversity measured as normalized Chao1 was significantly lower in multiple sclerosis patients than in controls. Samples prepared in the same batch strongly co-clustered by F measure.

The chain carries TRBV28 and TRBJ1-5, with D tentatively TRBD1 (6 bases). The sequence came from a girl aged 10 to 17 with multiple sclerosis. Sequences were obtained from blood. The CDR3 here is CASSSVDRIFNQPQHF. The CDR3 nucleotides are TGTGCCAGCAGTTCGGTAGACAGGATCTTTAATCAGCCCCAGCATTTT.